This paragraph reports one T cell receptor beta chain. The data were taken from a study of shared clonotypes between healthy human individuals. The data were produced by immunoSEQ multiplex PCR, yet TCRdb's version contains in-frame clones alone and is incomplete. The data show about 1 million clones, with 65% to 80% seen just once and roughly 1.4% held by the top ten. V lost 9 bases, J lost 2 bases, and 15 bases lay in between. Germline V CDR1 and CDR2: MNHNS, SASEGT. The CDR3 has 14 amino acids. This sequence joins TRBV6-1 and TRBJ2-3; a possible D gene is TRBD1 (6 bases). The receptor was isolated from a man aged 18 to 30 in good health. The source material was memory CD4+ T cells sorted from blood. Documented subset: CD45RA-negative fraction. In DNA form, the CDR3 reads TGTGCCAGTCAAAACTTGGGGGCCACAGATACGCAGTATTTT. It translates to CASQNLGATDTQYF.